These 8 T cell receptor beta chains came from one sample sequenced in a study of blood T cell repertoires in COVID-19. Clones were sequenced by immunoSEQ multiplex PCR, and TCRdb holds only the in-frame ones, with some missing. The data contain fewer than 65,000 clones, approximately 79% of them singletons. The sequenced material came from peripheral blood. The receptors here all came from a man aged 70-80 years with acute or convalescent COVID-19.

This chain links TRBV11-2 with TRBJ2-7; 7 bases are a match to TRBD2. The germline V gene has CDR1 SGHAT and CDR2 FQNNGV. J gave up 8 bases and V 3 bases, and 13 bases lay outside the gene matches. The CDR3 is 15 amino acids. The CDR3 DNA reads TGTGCCAGCAGCTTGGTTTGGACTAGAAAACCCCAGCAGTACTTC. It translates to CASSLVWTRKPQQYF.

This clone has more than one count but fewer than ten. One end of the junction does not line up with germline, which may come from a read error. V usage is TRBV7-9 and J usage is TRBJ1-3; D uncertain. CDR3 size: 14 residues. CDR1 is SEHNR and CDR2 is FQNEAQ in the germline V gene (reference sequence). The chain's CDR3 is CASTLTDSGNTIYF. CDR3 DNA sequence: TGTGCCAGCACCTTAACAGATTCTGGAAACACCATATATTTT.

The chain has TRBV3-1 (or the pseudogene TRBV3-2) and TRBJ2-3, with 8 bases fitting TRBD1. CDR1 LGHDT and CDR2 YNNKEL come from the germline V gene (reference sequence). The CDR3 has 16 amino acids. V lost 4 bases to trimming and J lost 3 bases; unmatched junction nucleotides: 9. CDR3 nucleotides: TGTGCCAGCAGCCGCCGACAGGGGAGCCCGACAGATACGCAGTATTTT. It encodes CASSRRQGSPTDTQYF.

This sequence joins TRBV28 and TRBJ1-2; 9 bases are shared with TRBD1. The germline gives CDR1 MDHEN, CDR2 SYDVKM. V dropped 3 bases and J dropped 4; count of bases not matched to a gene: 9. This CDR3 is 16 amino acids long. In DNA form, the CDR3 reads TGTGCCAGCAGTTTGGGGAGACAGGGGGGTGTCTATGGCTACACCTTC. Its protein is CASSLGRQGGVYGYTF.

This chain links TRBV27 with TRBJ2-7, with TRBD1 matching 8 bases. J lost 1 base, V lost 6 bases, and 5 bases had no gene match. CDR3 length: 14 amino acids. Germline CDR1 reads MNHEY; CDR2 reads SMNVEV (reference sequence). The DNA of the CDR3 is TGTGCCAGCAGAACCCAGGGGGCTTCCTACGAGCAGTACTTC. Translating gives CASRTQGASYEQYF.

The genes are TRBV12-3 or TRBV12-4 and TRBJ2-1, with D perhaps matching TRBD1 (6 bases). There are 12 residues in the CDR3. Trimming removed 4 bases from V and 13 bases from J, with 14 bases in between. CDR3: CASSSADRFQFF. The CDR3 region has the DNA TGTGCCAGCAGTTCCGCGGACAGATTCCAGTTCTTC.

The V gene is TRBV28, the J gene TRBJ1-5; D not resolved. Germline V gene data show CDR1 as MDHEN and CDR2 as SYDVKM. The germline V and J ends were trimmed by 5 bases and 6 bases, with 14 bases remaining between them. This CDR3 has 14 residues. The CDR3 DNA follows: TGTGCCAGCAGTCTTGCATCCGGTGGTCAGCCCCAGCATTTT. This encodes CASSLASGGQPQHF. The full variable domain, completed using reference TRBV28 and TRBJ1-5, is DVKVTQSSRYLVKRTGEKVFLECVQDMDHENMFWYRQDPGLGLRLIYFSYDVKMKEKGDIPEGYSVSREKKERFSLILESASTNQTSMYLCASSLASGGQPQHFGDGTRLSIL.

This chain joins TRBV5-1 and TRBJ2-1, with 10 bases identical to TRBD1. Trimming removed 0 bases from V and 4 bases from J; junction bases left unmatched: 1. This CDR3 is built from 15 residues. CDR1 is SGHRS, CDR2 YFSETQ, per germline. In nucleotides, the CDR3 is TGCGCCAGCAGCTTGGTGGGACAGGGGTACAATGAGCAGTTCTTC. It is translated as CASSLVGQGYNEQFF.